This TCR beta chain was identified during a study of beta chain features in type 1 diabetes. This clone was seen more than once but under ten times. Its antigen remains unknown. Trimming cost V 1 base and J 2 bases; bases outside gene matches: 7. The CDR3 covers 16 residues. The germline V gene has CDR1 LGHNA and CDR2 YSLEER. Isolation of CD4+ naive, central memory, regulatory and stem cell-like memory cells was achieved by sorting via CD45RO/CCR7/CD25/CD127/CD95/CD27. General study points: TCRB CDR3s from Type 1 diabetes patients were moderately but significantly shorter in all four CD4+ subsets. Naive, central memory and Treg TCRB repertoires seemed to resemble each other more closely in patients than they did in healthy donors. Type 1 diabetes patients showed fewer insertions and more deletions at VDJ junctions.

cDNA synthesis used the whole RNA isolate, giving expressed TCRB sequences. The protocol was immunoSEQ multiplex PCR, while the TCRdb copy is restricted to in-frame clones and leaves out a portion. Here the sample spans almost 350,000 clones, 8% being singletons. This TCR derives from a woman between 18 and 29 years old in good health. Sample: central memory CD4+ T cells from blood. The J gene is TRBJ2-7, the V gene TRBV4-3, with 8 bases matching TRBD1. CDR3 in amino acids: CASSQADRAIPYEQYF. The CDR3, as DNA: TGCGCCAGCAGCCAAGCGGACAGGGCAATCCCCTACGAGCAGTACTTC.